The 5 T cell receptor beta chains given below trace back to one sample, sequenced in a study of PD-L1 blockade in urothelial cancer. Data came from immunoSEQ multiplex PCR; TCRdb stores just in-frame clones and leaves some out. Of around 110,000 clones listed, around 93% are singletons. Regarding time point: peripheral blood 6 weeks after treatment start. Sequences were derived from PBMCs, sampled around atezolizumab (anti-PD-L1) treatment. These TCRs come from a man aged 60-69 years with urothelial cancer.

V and J are TRBV19 and TRBJ1-3; D gene unclear. The CDR3 spans 14 residues. V lost 2 bases and J 0 bases, leaving 5 bases between the germline ends. Germline V gene data show CDR1 as LNHDA and CDR2 as SQIVND (reference sequence). CDR3 amino acids: CASSITSSGNTIYF. CDR3 nucleotide sequence: TGTGCCAGTAGTATAACCAGCTCTGGAAACACCATATATTTT.

The chain is built from TRBV6-4 and TRBJ2-6; TRBD1 matches at 9 bases. J lost 4 bases, V lost 5 bases, and 6 bases had no gene match. Germline assignment: CDR1 MRHNA and CDR2 SNTAGT. The CDR3 runs 16 residues. The CDR3, as DNA: TGTGCCAGCAGTCCACAGGGGGCGCAGGGGGCCAACGTCCTGACTTTC. This gives the protein CASSPQGAQGANVLTF.

This chain joins TRBV9 and TRBJ2-3, with 8 bases fitting TRBD2. Germline assignment: CDR1 SGDLS and CDR2 YYNGEE. V lost 2 bases to trimming and J lost 2 bases; unmatched junction nucleotides: 4. The CDR3 consists of 15 residues. CDR3 region: CASSVIGGATDTQYF. In nucleotides, the CDR3 is TGTGCCAGCAGCGTTATCGGGGGGGCCACAGATACGCAGTATTTT. Together with reference TRBV9 and TRBJ2-3, the CDR3 gives the full variable domain: DSGVTQTPKHLITATGQRVTLRCSPRSGDLSVYWYQQSLDQGLQFLIQYYNGEERAKGNILERFSAQQFPDLHSELNLSSLELGDSALYFCASSVIGGATDTQYFGPGTRLTVL.

The genes are TRBV9 and TRBJ2-3; D perhaps matches TRBD2 (5 bases). This CDR3 contains 16 residues. Trimming pared 4 bases from V and 5 bases from J, leaving 20 bases between. CDR1 is SGDLS, CDR2 YYNGEE, per germline. The CDR3 DNA reads TGTGCCAGCAGCCTAGAGGAGAGGGCGCGCGGAGATACGCAGTATTTT. Translating it yields CASSLEERARGDTQYF.

This chain joins TRBV7-9 and TRBJ2-7; 11 nucleotides line up with TRBD1. Germline V CDR1 and CDR2: SEHNR, FQNEAQ (reference sequence). V was clipped by 7 bases and J by 2 bases; unmatched bases: 4. The CDR3 runs 14 residues. Written as DNA, the CDR3 is TGTGCCAGCACGACGGGACAGGGGGCCTACGAGCAGTACTTC. This encodes CASTTGQGAYEQYF.